This record concerns one T cell receptor beta chain sequence. These data are taken from a study of brain T cells in children with intractable seizures. The V gene lost 0 bases and the J gene lost 0 bases, with 6 bases spanning the gap. From germline, CDR1 is MNHEY and CDR2 SVGEGT. The CDR3 sequence is 15 residues long. Some clones are missing from TCRdb's copy, which holds only in-frame ones; the method was immunoSEQ multiplex PCR. The sample has approximately 77,000 clones, 85% to 95% seen once; the top ten hold 1.5%. The V call is TRBV6-2 or TRBV6-3, the J call TRBJ1-3, with D possibly TRBD1 on 6 matching bases. Sequencing was performed on peripheral blood, taken at surgery. The TCR originated in a boy less than two years old with tuberous sclerosis and intractable seizures. The DNA for the CDR3 is TGTGCCAGCAGTTACTCAGGGGGCTCTGGAAACACCATATATTTT. Its translation is CASSYSGGSGNTIYF.